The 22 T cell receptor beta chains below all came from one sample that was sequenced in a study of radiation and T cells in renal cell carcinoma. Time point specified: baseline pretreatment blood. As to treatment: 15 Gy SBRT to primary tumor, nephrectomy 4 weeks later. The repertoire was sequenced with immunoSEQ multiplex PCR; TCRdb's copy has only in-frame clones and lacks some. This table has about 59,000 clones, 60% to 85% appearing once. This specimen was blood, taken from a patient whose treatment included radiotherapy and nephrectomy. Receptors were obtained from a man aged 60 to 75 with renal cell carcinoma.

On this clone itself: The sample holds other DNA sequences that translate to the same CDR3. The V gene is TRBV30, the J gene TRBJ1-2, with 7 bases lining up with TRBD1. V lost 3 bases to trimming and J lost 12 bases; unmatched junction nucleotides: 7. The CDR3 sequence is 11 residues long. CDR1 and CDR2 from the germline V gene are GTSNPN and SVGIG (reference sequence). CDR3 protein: CAWSPGDRDTF. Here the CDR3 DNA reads TGTGCCTGGAGCCCGGGGGACAGAGACACCTTC.

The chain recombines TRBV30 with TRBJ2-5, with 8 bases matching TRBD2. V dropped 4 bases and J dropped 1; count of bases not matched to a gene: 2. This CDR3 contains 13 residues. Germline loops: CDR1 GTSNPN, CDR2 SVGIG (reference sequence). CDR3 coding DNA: TGTGCCTGGACTAGCGGGTCCCAAGAGACCCAGTACTTC. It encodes CAWTSGSQETQYF.

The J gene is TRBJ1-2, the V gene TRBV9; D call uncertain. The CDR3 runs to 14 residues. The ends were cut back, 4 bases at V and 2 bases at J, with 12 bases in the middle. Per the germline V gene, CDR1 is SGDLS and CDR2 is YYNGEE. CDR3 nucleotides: TGTGCCAGCAGCCTGCGTTGGGGAAACTATGGCTACACCTTC. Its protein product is CASSLRWGNYGYTF. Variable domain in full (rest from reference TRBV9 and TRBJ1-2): DSGVTQTPKHLITATGQRVTLRCSPRSGDLSVYWYQQSLDQGLQFLIQYYNGEERAKGNILERFSAQQFPDLHSELNLSSLELGDSALYFCASSLRWGNYGYTFGSGTRLTVV.

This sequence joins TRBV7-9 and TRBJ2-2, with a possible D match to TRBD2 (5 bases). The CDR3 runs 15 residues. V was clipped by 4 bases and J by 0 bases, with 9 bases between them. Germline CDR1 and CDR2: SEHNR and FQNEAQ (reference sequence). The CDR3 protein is CASSYSAANTGELFF. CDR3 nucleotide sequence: TGTGCCAGCAGCTATAGCGCTGCGAACACCGGGGAGCTGTTTTTT.

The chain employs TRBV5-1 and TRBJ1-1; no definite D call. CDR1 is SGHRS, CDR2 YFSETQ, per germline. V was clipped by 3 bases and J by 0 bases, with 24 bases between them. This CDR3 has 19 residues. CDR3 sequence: CASSSGWGTGLLMNTEAFF. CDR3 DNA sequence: TGCGCCAGCAGCTCCGGTTGGGGAACTGGATTACTAATGAACACTGAAGCTTTCTTT.

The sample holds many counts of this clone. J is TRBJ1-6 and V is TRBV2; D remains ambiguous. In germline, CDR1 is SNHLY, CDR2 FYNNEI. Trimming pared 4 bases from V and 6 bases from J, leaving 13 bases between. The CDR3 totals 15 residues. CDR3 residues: CASSVERSRNSPLHF. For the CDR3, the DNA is TGTGCCAGCAGTGTAGAGCGTAGTCGTAATTCACCCCTCCACTTT.

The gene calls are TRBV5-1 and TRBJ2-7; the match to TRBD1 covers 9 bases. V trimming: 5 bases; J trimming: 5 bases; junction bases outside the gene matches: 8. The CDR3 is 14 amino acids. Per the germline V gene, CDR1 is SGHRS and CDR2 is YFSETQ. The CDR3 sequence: CASSPRDRADEQYF. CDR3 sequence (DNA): TGCGCCAGCAGTCCCCGGGACAGGGCCGACGAGCAGTACTTC.

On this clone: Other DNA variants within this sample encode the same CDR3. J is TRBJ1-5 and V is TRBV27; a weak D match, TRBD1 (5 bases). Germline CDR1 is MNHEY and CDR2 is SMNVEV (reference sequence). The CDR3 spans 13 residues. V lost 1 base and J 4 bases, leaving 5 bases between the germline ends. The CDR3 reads CASSLWGNQPQHF. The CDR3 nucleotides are TGTGCCAGCAGTTTATGGGGGAATCAGCCCCAGCATTTT.

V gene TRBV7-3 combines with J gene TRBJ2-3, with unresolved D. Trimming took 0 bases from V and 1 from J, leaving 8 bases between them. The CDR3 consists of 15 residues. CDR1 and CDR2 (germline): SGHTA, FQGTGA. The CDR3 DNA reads TGTGCCAGCAGCTTAACATTGCAGGGCACAGATACGCAGTATTTT. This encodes CASSLTLQGTDTQYF.

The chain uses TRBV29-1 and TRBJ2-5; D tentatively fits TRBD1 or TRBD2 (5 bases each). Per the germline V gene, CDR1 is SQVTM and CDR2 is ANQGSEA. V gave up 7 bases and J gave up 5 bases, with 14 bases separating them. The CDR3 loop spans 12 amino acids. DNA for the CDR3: TGCAGCGCCCGAGAGGGGTGGGAGACCCAGTACTTC. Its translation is CSAREGWETQYF.

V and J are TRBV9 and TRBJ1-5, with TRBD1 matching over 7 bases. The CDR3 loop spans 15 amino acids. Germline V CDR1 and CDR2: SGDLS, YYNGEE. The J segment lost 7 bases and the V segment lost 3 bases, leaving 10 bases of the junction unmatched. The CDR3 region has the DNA TGTGCCAGCAGCGCACAACAAAACAGGGGCCAGCCCCAGCATTTT. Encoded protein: CASSAQQNRGQPQHF.

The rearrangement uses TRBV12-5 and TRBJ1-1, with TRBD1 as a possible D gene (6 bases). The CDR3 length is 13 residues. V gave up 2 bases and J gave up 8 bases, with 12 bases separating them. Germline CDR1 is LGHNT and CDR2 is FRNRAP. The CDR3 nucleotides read TGTGCTAGTGGTTTGACACGAGGGGGAGAAGCTTTCTTT. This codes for CASGLTRGGEAFF.

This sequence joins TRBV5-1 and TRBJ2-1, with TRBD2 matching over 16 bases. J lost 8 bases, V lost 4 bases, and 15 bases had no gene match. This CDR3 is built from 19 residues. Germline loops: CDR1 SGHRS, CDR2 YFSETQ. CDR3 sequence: CASSGGTSGRALAGDEQFF. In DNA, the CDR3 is TGCGCCAGCAGCGGGGGGACTAGCGGGAGGGCTCTCGCTGGGGATGAGCAGTTCTTC.

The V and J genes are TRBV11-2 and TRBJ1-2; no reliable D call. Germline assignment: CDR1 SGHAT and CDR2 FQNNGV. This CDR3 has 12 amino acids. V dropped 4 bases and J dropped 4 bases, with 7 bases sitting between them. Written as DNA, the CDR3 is TGTGCCAGCAGCTCTGTAGGCTATGGCTACACCTTC. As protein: CASSSVGYGYTF.

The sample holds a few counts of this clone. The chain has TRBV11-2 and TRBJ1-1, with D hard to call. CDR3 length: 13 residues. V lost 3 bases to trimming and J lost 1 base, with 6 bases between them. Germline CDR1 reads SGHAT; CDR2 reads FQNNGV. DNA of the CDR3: TGTGCCAGCAGCTTCGGAGGGAACACTGAAGCTTTCTTT. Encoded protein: CASSFGGNTEAFF.

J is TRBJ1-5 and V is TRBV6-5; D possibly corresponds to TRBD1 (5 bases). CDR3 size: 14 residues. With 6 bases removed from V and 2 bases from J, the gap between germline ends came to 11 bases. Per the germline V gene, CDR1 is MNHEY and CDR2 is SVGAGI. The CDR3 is CASSPGGGNQPQHF. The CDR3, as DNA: TGTGCCAGCAGCCCCGGGGGAGGCAATCAGCCCCAGCATTTT.

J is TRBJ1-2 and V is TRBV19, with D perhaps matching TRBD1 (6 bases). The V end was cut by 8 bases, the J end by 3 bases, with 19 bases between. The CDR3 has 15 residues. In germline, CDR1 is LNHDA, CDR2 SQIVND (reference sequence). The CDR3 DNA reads TGTGCCAGTTCCTCAGGGGTCGACAGGCACTATGGCTACACCTTC. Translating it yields CASSSGVDRHYGYTF.

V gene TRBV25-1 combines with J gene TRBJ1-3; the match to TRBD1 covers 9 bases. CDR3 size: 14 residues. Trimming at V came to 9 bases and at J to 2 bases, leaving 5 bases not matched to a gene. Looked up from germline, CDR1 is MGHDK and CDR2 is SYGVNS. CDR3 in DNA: TGTGCCAGTCGGGACAGGGTGGCTGGAAACACCATATATTTT. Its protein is CASRDRVAGNTIYF.

The CDR3 DNA is TGTGCCAGCAGCTTTTCCACAGAACTAAGTGGAAACACCATATATTTT. Translated: CASSFSTELSGNTIYF. This chain joins TRBV7-6 and TRBJ1-3; D gene uncertain. CDR3 length equals 16 residues. Trimming left V 3 bases short and J 3 bases short, with 15 bases between. The germline V gene encodes CDR1 SGHVS and CDR2 FNYEAQ.

Here the CDR3 reads CASSLGGTNWGYTF. The CDR3 DNA reads TGTGCCAGCAGCCTCGGGGGGACAAACTGGGGCTACACCTTC. The V and J genes are TRBV28 and TRBJ1-2; D is possibly TRBD1 (6 bases). V shed 6 bases and J shed 8 bases, with 19 bases lying between them. Germline V gene sequence: CDR1 MDHEN, CDR2 SYDVKM. This CDR3 is built from 14 residues.

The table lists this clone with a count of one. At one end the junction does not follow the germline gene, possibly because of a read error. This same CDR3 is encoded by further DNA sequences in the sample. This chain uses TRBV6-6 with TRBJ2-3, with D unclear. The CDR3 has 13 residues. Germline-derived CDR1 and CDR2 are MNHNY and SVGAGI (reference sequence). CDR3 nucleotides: TGTGCCAGCAGTTCGGTCGGCACGGATACGCAGTATTTT. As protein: CASSSVGTDTQYF.

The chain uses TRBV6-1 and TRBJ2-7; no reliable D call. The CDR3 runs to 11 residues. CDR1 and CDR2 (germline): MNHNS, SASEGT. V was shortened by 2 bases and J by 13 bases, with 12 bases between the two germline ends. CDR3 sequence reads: CASSELRLSYF. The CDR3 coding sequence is TGTGCCAGCAGTGAACTTAGGCTCAGTTACTTC.